These 22 T cell receptor beta chains were all obtained from the same sample, sequenced in a study of blood T cell repertoires in COVID-19. Method: immunoSEQ multiplex PCR; TCRdb's copy keeps in-frame clones and lacks some. The sample carries some 170,000 clones, 75% to 85% recorded once. Sample: PBMCs or T cells enriched from blood (not recorded which). These receptor sequences come from a man aged 45 to 65 who had recovered from COVID-19.

The chain couples TRBV10-3 to TRBJ2-2, with D maybe TRBD2 (5 bases). CDR1 is ENHRY and CDR2 is SYGVKD in the germline V gene. This CDR3 has 13 residues. The ends were cut back, 8 bases at V and 2 bases at J, with 9 bases in the middle. CDR3: CAIEGDNTGELFF. CDR3 coding DNA: TGTGCCATCGAGGGTGACAACACCGGGGAGCTGTTTTTT.

The V and J genes are TRBV9 and TRBJ1-6; weak D call: TRBD1 (5 bases). V dropped 4 bases and J dropped 4 bases, with 12 bases sitting between them. The germline V gene has CDR1 SGDLS and CDR2 YYNGEE. CDR3 length: 15 amino acids. Here the CDR3 DNA reads TGTGCCAGCAGCCCCTTGACAGATTATAATTCACCCCTCCACTTT. Protein: CASSPLTDYNSPLHF.

This rearrangement joins TRBV14 to TRBJ2-7; D gene uncertain. The CDR3 loop spans 15 amino acids. V was shortened by 2 bases and J by 5 bases, with 16 bases between the two germline ends. The V gene's germline CDR1 is SGHDN and CDR2 FVKESK. The CDR3 is CASSQLRVPIHEQYF. CDR3 nucleotides: TGTGCCAGCAGCCAACTCCGGGTCCCCATCCACGAGCAGTACTTC.

The chain carries TRBV9 and TRBJ2-7, with D perhaps TRBD1 (5 bases). The germline V gene encodes CDR1 SGDLS and CDR2 YYNGEE. This CDR3 is 15 amino acids long. V lost 3 bases and J 0 bases, leaving 13 bases between the germline ends. DNA of the CDR3: TGTGCCAGCAGCGAAGCCGGACATGTCTCCTACGAGCAGTACTTC. It specifies CASSEAGHVSYEQYF.

The chain has TRBV2 and TRBJ1-5; TRBD1 matches 9 bases. The CDR3 totals 14 residues. The trim removed 6 bases at V and 3 bases at J, leaving 3 bases unmatched. Looked up from germline, CDR1 is SNHLY and CDR2 is FYNNEI. CDR3 bases: TGTGCCAGCAGCGGGACAGGGCTCAATCAGCCCCAGCATTTT. Encoded protein: CASSGTGLNQPQHF. Based on the CDR3 plus reference TRBV2 and TRBJ1-5, the full variable domain is EPEVTQTPSHQVTQMGQEVILRCVPISNHLYFYWYRQILGQKVEFLVSFYNNEISEKSEIFDDQFSVERPDGSNFTLKIRSTKLEDSAMYFCASSGTGLNQPQHFGDGTRLSIL.

The chain joins TRBV7-2 to TRBJ2-3; 8 nucleotides agree with TRBD2. V lost 2 bases and J lost 6; bases outside the gene matches: 7. This CDR3 is 15 amino acids long. Germline lookup yields CDR1 SGHTA and CDR2 FQGNSA. CDR3 sequence (DNA): TGTGCCAGCAGCTTAAGCGGGGGCGGCTTGGATACGCAGTATTTT. Its translation: CASSLSGGGLDTQYF.

The chain joins TRBV19 to TRBJ1-2; TRBD1 aligns across 7 bases. Germline CDR1 reads LNHDA; CDR2 reads SQIVND (reference sequence). The V and J ends lost 5 bases and 4 bases, in that order; junction bases with no gene match: 10. This CDR3 spans 15 amino acids. Here the CDR3 reads CASSDPQGVGYGYTF. The CDR3 DNA is TGTGCCAGTAGTGACCCCCAGGGGGTGGGCTATGGCTACACCTTC.

The chain carries TRBV5-1 and TRBJ2-5; tentatively, D is TRBD2 (6 bases). Germline V gene lookup returns CDR1 SGHRS and CDR2 YFSETQ. Trimming removed 5 bases at V and 2 bases at J, with 13 bases between. The length of the CDR3 is 14 residues. The CDR3, as DNA: TGCGCCAGCAGTTCGGGGACTTTACAAGAGACCCAGTACTTC. Protein sequence: CASSSGTLQETQYF.

The rearrangement links TRBV19 to TRBJ2-2; TRBD1 agrees at 9 bases. Germline V gene sequence: CDR1 LNHDA, CDR2 SQIVND (reference sequence). V trimming: 4 bases; J trimming: 5 bases; junction bases outside the gene matches: 8. The CDR3 contains 16 residues. The CDR3 loop reads CASSTRTGALTGELFF. In DNA form, the CDR3 reads TGTGCCAGTAGTACCAGGACAGGGGCCCTGACCGGGGAGCTGTTTTTT.

The chain is built from TRBV5-8 and TRBJ2-7; tentatively, D is TRBD2 (6 bases). This CDR3 has 12 amino acids. CDR1 is SGHTS and CDR2 is YDEGEE in the germline V gene. Trimming cost V 5 bases and J 2 bases, with 8 bases left between them. Here the CDR3 DNA reads TGTGCCAGCAGGCGGGACGCCTACGAGCAGTACTTC. The encoded protein is CASRRDAYEQYF.

The chain is built from TRBV6-4 and TRBJ2-2, with 7 nucleotides matching TRBD2. CDR3 size: 15 residues. The germline V gene encodes CDR1 MRHNA and CDR2 SNTAGT. The ends lost 6 bases at V and 3 bases at J; junction bases unmatched: 7. This CDR3 is CASSLAAEDTGELFF. The CDR3 DNA reads TGTGCCAGCAGCCTAGCGGCTGAGGACACCGGGGAGCTGTTTTTT.

The gene calls are TRBV6-5 and TRBJ1-1; D uncertain. The CDR3 is made up of 14 amino acids. The germline V and J ends were trimmed by 6 bases and 0 bases, with 11 bases remaining between them. Germline CDR1 MNHEY, CDR2 SVGAGI. CDR3 bases: TGTGCCAGCAGAAGTTCAACAGTGAACACTGAAGCTTTCTTT. Its protein product is CASRSSTVNTEAFF.

This chain uses TRBV28 with TRBJ1-5; tentative D call: TRBD1 (6 bases). The CDR3 totals 15 residues. The V gene lost 10 bases and the J gene lost 9 bases, with 25 bases spanning the gap. Germline V gene sequence: CDR1 MDHEN, CDR2 SYDVKM. CDR3 residues: CAIATGTSDLGPQHF. In DNA form, the CDR3 reads TGTGCCATTGCAACCGGGACAAGCGATCTCGGGCCCCAGCATTTT.

The rearrangement uses TRBV29-1 and TRBJ2-1; D is perhaps TRBD2 (6 bases). Germline lookup yields CDR1 SQVTM and CDR2 ANQGSEA. Between the trimmed V and J ends, which lost 4 bases and 1 base, there was a span of 8 bases. The CDR3 consists of 13 residues. The CDR3 DNA follows: TGCAGCGTTGGGAGGGGTTCCTACAATGAGCAGTTCTTC. It specifies CSVGRGSYNEQFF.

The chain carries TRBV7-8 and TRBJ1-1; 7 nucleotides line up with TRBD1. V lost 3 bases to trimming and J lost 1 base; unmatched junction nucleotides: 11. Germline assignment: CDR1 SGHVS and CDR2 FQNEAQ. CDR3 length: 17 amino acids. CDR3: CASSLRDSPLRNTEAFF. The CDR3 DNA follows: TGTGCCAGCAGCTTGAGGGACAGCCCCCTCCGGAACACTGAAGCTTTCTTT.

The CDR3 here is CASSGQAGTTDNEQFF. The CDR3 bases are TGTGCCAGCAGTGGTCAGGCCGGGACTACAGACAATGAGCAGTTCTTC. The V gene is TRBV6-1, the J gene TRBJ2-1, with 7 bases lining up with TRBD2. Trimming removed 4 bases from V and 5 bases from J; junction bases left unmatched: 11. The CDR3 has 16 amino acids. Germline values: CDR1 MNHNS, CDR2 SASEGT.

The chain is built from TRBV18 and TRBJ1-6; TRBD1 matches 7 bases. The germline gives CDR1 KGHSH, CDR2 LQKENI. The CDR3 is made up of 14 amino acids. The ends lost 4 bases at V and 6 bases at J; junction bases unmatched: 3. CDR3 coding DNA: TGTGCCAGCTCACGGGACAGCCTTAATTCACCCCTCCACTTT. Its translation is CASSRDSLNSPLHF.

V and J are TRBV11-2 and TRBJ2-5, with TRBD1 identical over 8 bases. The CDR3 totals 16 residues. J gave up 4 bases and V 3 bases, and 10 bases lay outside the gene matches. Germline loops: CDR1 SGHAT, CDR2 FQNNGV. The CDR3 sequence is CASSLRYEGQGETQYF. The CDR3 coding sequence is TGTGCCAGCAGCTTGAGATATGAAGGACAGGGAGAGACCCAGTACTTC.

Written as DNA, the CDR3 is TGTGCCAGCAGAGAACAGGGGGCCTGGACTGAAGCTTTCTTT. It yields the protein CASREQGAWTEAFF. This chain links TRBV27 with TRBJ1-1; 9 bases fit TRBD1. The germline V gene has CDR1 MNHEY and CDR2 SMNVEV (reference sequence). Trimming cost V 6 bases and J 5 bases; bases outside gene matches: 7. CDR3 length equals 14 residues.

This chain connects TRBV2 to TRBJ1-3; 7 bases fit TRBD1. Per the germline V gene, CDR1 is SNHLY and CDR2 is FYNNEI. This CDR3 comprises 16 residues. Trimming at V came to 7 bases and at J to 0 bases, leaving 9 bases not matched to a gene. CDR3 loop: CASTIQGRISGNTIYF. The CDR3 region has the DNA TGTGCCAGCACCATACAGGGGCGGATCTCTGGAAACACCATATATTTT.

CDR3 residues: CAISQGGNTEAFF. Here the CDR3 DNA reads TGTGCCATCTCGCAGGGGGGGAACACTGAAGCTTTCTTT. The chain uses TRBV10-3 and TRBJ1-1; the match to TRBD1 covers 7 bases. This CDR3 spans 13 amino acids. Germline values: CDR1 ENHRY, CDR2 SYGVKD. J gave up 1 base and V 8 bases, and 4 bases lay outside the gene matches.

Worth noting for this clone: An end of the junction does not agree with germline; a read error may underlie this. The rearrangement uses TRBV4-2 and TRBJ2-7; D is unresolved. The CDR3 is 12 residues long. The germline gives CDR1 LGHNA, CDR2 YNFKEQ. For the CDR3, the DNA is TGTGCCAGCAGCCACCCCTCCCACGAGCAGTACTTC. This sequence encodes CASSHPSHEQYF.